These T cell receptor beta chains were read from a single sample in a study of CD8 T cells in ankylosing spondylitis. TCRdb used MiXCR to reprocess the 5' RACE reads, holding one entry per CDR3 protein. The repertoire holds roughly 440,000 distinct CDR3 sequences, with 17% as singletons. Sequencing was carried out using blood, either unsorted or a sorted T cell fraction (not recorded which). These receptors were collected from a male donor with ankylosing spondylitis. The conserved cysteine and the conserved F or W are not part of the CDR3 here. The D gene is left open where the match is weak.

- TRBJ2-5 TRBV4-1 ASSLIGEETQY
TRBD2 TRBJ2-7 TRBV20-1 SAAKTQSGRGEQY
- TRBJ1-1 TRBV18 ASSPNSGAEAF
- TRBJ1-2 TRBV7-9 ASSSVPFGGYT
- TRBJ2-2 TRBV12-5 ASENTGELF
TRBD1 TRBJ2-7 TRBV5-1 ASSLVGTDSAYEQY
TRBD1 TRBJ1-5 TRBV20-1 SARDSGGFQPQH
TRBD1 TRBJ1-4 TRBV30 AWGTGEGEKLF
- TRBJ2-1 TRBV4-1 ASSQGRDNEQF
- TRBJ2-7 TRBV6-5 ASSYSDTGYEQY
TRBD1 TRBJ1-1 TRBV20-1 SALDRMDTEAF
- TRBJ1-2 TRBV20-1 SAPLDNYGYT
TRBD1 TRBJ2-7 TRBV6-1 ASKTGTGGNEQY
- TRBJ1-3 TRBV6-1 ASSEAVGRGNTIY
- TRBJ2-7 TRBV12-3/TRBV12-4 ASSPRGRSYEQY
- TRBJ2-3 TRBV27 ASSIGHTQY
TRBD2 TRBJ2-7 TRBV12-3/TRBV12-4 ASSFAGLAGDSYEQY
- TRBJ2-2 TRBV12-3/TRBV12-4 ASSYGTPDGELF
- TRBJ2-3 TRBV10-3 AISGGTGGHADTQY
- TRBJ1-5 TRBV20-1 SSKSPYSNQPQH
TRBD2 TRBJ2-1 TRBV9 ASSVGAFSSGVEQF
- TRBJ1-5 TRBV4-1 ASSQPKKGQGGSNQPQH
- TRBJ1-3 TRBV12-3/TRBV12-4 ASSPHGASGNTIY
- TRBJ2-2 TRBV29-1 SVVLWRNTGELF
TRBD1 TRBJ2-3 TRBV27 ASSSVGTAAQY
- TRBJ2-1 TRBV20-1 SARDLGGKSYNEQF
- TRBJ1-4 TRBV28 ASRPRAKGDLTGLF
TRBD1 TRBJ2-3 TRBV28 ASSCLGLLGGTDSGCGTDTQY
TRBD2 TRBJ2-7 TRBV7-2 ASSLKATSGVYEQY
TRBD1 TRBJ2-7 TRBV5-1 ASSPRTGDTYEQY
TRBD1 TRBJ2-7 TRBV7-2 ASSSRTGGNHEQY
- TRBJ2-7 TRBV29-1 SAQGFSYEQY
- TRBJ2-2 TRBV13 ASSLTLASTPGELF
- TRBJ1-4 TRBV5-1 ASSFRSTVGEKLF
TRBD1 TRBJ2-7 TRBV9 ASSPRDGDRGAEQY